The clone carrying this T cell receptor (beta chain) was detected ten times or more. The time point: patch test 1, 2 weeks after DPC sensitization. Indicated treatment: therapeutic diphenylcyclopropenone sensitization with weekly scalp DPC. The data derive from a study of human T cells and chemical hapten exposure. TCRdb recomputed calls from the RACE reads with MiXCR, one row per CDR3 protein. The sample records 300,000 to 350,000 distinct CDR3 sequences, roughly 6.9% being singletons. V gave up 3 bases and J gave up 6 bases; unmatched junction bases: 13. This CDR3 has 18 residues. Germline values: CDR1 SGHRS, CDR2 YFSETQ.

This receptor was obtained from a woman between 18 and 29 years old with alopecia areata. Some clones in this sample may be carry-over from other donors' samples. The source was whole blood, collected in connection with sensitization to the hapten diphenylcyclopropenone (DPC). The V call is TRBV5-1, the J call TRBJ2-1, with TRBD2 identical over 12 bases. The CDR3 spells CASSSTSGGHKITNEQFF. The CDR3 nucleotides read TGCGCCAGCAGCTCGACTAGCGGGGGCCATAAAATAACCAATGAGCAGTTCTTC.